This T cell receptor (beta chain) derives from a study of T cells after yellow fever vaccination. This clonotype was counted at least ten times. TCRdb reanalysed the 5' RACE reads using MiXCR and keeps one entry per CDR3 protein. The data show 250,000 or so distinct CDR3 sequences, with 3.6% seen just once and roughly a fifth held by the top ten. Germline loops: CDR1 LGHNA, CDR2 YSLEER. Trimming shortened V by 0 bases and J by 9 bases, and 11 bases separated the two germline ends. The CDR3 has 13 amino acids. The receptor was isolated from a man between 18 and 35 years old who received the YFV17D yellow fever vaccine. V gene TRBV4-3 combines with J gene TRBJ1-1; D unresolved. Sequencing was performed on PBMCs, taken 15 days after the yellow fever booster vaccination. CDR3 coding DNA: TGCGCCAGCAGCCAAGATCTGGAGGAAAAAGCTTTCTTT. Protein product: CASSQDLEEKAFF.